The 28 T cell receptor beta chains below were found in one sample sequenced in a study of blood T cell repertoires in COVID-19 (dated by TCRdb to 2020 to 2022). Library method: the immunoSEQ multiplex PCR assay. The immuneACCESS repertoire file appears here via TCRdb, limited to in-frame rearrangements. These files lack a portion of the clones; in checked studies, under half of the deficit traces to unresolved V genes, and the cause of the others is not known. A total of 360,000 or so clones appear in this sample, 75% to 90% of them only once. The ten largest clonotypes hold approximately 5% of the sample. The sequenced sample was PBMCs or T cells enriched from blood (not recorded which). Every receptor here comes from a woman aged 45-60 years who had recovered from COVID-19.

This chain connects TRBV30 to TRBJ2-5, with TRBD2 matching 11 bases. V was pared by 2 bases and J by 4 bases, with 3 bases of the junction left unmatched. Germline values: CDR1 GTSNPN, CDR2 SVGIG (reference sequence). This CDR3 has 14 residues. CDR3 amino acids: CAWSSGLAGETQYF. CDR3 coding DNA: TGTGCCTGGAGTAGCGGACTAGCGGGAGAGACCCAGTACTTC.

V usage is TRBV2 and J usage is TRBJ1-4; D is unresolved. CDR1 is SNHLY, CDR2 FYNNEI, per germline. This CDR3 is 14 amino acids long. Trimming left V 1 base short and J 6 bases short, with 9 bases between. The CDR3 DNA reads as TGTGCCAGCAGTGAAGGGGAGGTTGATGAAAAACTGTTTTTT. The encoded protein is CASSEGEVDEKLFF. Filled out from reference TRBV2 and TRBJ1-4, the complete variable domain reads EPEVTQTPSHQVTQMGQEVILRCVPISNHLYFYWYRQILGQKVEFLVSFYNNEISEKSEIFDDQFSVERPDGSNFTLKIRSTKLEDSAMYFCASSEGEVDEKLFFGSGTQLSVL.

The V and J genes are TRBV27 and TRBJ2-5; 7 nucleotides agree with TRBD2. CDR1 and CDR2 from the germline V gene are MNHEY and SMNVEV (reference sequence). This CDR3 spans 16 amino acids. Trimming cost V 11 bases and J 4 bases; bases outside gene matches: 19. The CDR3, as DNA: TGTGCCCCCAGGGAGGGGCAGCGGGGCCCGCTAGAGACCCAGTACTTC. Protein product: CAPREGQRGPLETQYF.

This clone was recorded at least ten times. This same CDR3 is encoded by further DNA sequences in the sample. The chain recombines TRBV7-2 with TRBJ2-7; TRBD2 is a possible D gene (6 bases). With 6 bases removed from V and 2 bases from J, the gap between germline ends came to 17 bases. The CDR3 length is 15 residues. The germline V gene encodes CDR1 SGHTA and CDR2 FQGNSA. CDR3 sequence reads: CASREAAGITYEQYF. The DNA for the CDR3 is TGTGCCAGCAGGGAAGCGGCGGGAATTACCTACGAGCAGTACTTC.

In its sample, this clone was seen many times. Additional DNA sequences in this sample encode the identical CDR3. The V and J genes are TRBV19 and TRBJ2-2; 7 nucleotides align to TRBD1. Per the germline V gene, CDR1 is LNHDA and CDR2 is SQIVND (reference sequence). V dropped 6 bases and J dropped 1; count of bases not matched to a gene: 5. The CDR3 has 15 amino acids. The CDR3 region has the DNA TGTGCCAGTAGCAGACAGGGCCTGAACACCGGGGAGCTGTTTTTT. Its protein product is CASSRQGLNTGELFF. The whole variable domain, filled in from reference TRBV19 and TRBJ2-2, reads DGGITQSPKYLFRKEGQNVTLSCEQNLNHDAMYWYRQDPGQGLRLIYYSQIVNDFQKGDIAEGYSVSREKKESFPLTVTSAQKNPTAFYLCASSRQGLNTGELFFGEGSRLTVL.

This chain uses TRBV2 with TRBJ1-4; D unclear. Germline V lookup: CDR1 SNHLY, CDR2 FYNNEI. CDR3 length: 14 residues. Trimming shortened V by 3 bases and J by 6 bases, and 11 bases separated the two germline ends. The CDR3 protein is CASSEGVLDEKLFF. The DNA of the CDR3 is TGTGCCAGCAGTGAGGGAGTTCTTGATGAAAAACTGTTTTTT. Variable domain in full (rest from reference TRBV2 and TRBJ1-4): EPEVTQTPSHQVTQMGQEVILRCVPISNHLYFYWYRQILGQKVEFLVSFYNNEISEKSEIFDDQFSVERPDGSNFTLKIRSTKLEDSAMYFCASSEGVLDEKLFFGSGTQLSVL.

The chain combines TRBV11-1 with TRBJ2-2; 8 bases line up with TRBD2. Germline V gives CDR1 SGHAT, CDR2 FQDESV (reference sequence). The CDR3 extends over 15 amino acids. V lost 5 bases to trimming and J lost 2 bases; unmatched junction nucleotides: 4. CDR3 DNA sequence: TGTGCCAGCAGCGTCTTAGCGGGAAACACCGGGGAGCTGTTTTTT. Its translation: CASSVLAGNTGELFF.

The chain's CDR3 is CASSSKITGGYTF. The CDR3 DNA sequence: TGTGCCAGCAGCTCCAAAATAACGGGGGGCTACACCTTC. The rearrangement uses TRBV12-3 or TRBV12-4 and TRBJ1-2; unclear D gene. V shed 6 bases and J shed 8 bases, with 16 bases lying between them. This CDR3 spans 13 amino acids.

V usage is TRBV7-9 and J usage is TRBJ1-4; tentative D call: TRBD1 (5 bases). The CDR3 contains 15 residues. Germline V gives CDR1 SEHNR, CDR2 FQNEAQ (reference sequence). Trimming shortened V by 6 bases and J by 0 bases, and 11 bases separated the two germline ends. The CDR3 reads CASSKKQATNEKLFF. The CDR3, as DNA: TGTGCCAGCAGTAAGAAACAGGCAACTAATGAAAAACTGTTTTTT.

CDR3 residues: CASSQGPYGYTF. The CDR3 region has the DNA TGTGCCAGCAGTCAGGGCCCCTATGGCTACACCTTC. This rearrangement joins TRBV27 to TRBJ1-2, with D maybe TRBD1 (5 bases). Germline CDR1 and CDR2: MNHEY and SMNVEV (reference sequence). The CDR3 runs to 12 residues. V was shortened by 5 bases and J by 4 bases, with 8 bases between the two germline ends.

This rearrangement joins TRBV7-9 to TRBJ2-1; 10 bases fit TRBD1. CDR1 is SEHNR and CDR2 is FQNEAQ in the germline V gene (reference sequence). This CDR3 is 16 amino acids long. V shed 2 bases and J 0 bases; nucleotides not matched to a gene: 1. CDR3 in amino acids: CASSLWDRGSYNEQFF. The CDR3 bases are TGTGCCAGCAGCTTATGGGACAGGGGCTCCTACAATGAGCAGTTCTTC.

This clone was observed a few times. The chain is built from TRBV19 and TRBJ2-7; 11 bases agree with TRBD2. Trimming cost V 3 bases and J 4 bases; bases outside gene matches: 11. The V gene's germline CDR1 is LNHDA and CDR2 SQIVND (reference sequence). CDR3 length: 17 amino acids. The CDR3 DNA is TGTGCCAGTAGTATCCGACCCGGGACTAGCGGCCCGTACGAGCAGTACTTC. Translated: CASSIRPGTSGPYEQYF.

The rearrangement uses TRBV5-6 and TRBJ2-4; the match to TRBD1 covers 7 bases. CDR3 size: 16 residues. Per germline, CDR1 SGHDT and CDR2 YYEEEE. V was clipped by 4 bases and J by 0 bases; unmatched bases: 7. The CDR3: CASSGGQKLAKNIQYF. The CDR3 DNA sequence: TGTGCCAGCAGCGGGGGACAGAAACTAGCCAAAAACATTCAGTACTTC.

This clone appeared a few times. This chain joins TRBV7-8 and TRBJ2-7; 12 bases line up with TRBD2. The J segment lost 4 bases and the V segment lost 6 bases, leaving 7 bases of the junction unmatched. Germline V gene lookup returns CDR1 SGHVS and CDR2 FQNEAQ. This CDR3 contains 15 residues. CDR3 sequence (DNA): TGTGCCAGCAGTCCTCGGACTAGCGGGACTTACGAGCAGTACTTC. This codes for CASSPRTSGTYEQYF.

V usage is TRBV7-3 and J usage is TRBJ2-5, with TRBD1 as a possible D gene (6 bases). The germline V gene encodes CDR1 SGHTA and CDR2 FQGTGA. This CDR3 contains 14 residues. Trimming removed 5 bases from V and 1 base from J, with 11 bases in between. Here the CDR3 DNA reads TGTGCCAGCAGCCAACAGGGCCGCCAAGAGACCCAGTACTTC. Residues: CASSQQGRQETQYF.

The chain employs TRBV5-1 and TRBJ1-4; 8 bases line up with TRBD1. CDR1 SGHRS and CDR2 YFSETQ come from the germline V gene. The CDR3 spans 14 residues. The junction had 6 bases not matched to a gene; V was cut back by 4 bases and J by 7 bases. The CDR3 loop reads CASSPTGGPEKLFF. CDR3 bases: TGCGCCAGCAGCCCCACAGGGGGGCCTGAAAAACTGTTTTTT.

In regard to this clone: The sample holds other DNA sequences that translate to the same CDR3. The CDR3 is CASSLDSVYGYTF. CDR3 bases: TGTGCCAGCAGCTTAGACAGTGTTTATGGCTACACCTTC. The chain combines TRBV7-2 with TRBJ1-2; D uncertain. Germline CDR1 and CDR2: SGHTA and FQGNSA. CDR3 length: 13 amino acids. The ends were cut back, 1 base at V and 5 bases at J, with 8 bases in the middle.

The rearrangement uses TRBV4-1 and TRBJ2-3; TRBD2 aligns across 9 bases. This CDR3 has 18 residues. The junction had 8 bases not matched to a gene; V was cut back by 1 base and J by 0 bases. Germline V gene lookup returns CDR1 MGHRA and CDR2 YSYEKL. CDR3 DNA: TGCGCCAGCAGCCAAGTAGGAGTAGCGGGGGTTAGCACAGATACGCAGTATTTT. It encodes CASSQVGVAGVSTDTQYF.

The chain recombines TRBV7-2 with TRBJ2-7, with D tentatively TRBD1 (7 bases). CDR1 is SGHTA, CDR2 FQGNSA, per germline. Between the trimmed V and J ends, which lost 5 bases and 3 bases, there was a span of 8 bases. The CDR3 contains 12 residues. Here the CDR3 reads CASSQGGYEQYF. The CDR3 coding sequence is TGTGCCAGCAGCCAGGGGGGCTACGAGCAGTACTTC.

CDR3 bases: TGCGCCAGCAGCCCATCCGGGACAGGGAGCCCCGAGCAGTACTTC. Amino acids: CASSPSGTGSPEQYF. This sequence joins TRBV5-1 and TRBJ2-7, with TRBD1 matching over 9 bases. The germline CDR1 and CDR2 sequences are SGHRS and YFSETQ. The CDR3 contains 15 residues. With V trimmed by 4 bases and J by 6 bases, 11 bases remained unmatched.

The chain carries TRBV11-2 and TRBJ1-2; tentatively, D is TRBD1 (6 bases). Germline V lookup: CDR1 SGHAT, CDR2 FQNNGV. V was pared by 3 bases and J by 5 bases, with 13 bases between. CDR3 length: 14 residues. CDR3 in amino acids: CASSFMDRGYGYTF. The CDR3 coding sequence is TGTGCCAGCAGCTTTATGGACAGAGGTTATGGCTACACCTTC.

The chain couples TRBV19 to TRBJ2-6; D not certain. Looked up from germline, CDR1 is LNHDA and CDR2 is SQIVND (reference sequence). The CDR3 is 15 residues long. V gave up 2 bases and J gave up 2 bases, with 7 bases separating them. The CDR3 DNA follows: TGTGCCAGTAGTATATCGCGGACTGGGGCCAACGTCCTGACTTTC. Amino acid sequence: CASSISRTGANVLTF. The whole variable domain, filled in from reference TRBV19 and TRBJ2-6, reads DGGITQSPKYLFRKEGQNVTLSCEQNLNHDAMYWYRQDPGQGLRLIYYSQIVNDFQKGDIAEGYSVSREKKESFPLTVTSAQKNPTAFYLCASSISRTGANVLTFGAGSRLTVL.

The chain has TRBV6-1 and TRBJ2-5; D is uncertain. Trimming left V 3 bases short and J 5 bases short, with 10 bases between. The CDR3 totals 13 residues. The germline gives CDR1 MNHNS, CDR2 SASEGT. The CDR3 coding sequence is TGTGCCAGCAGTGAGACTCCTCGGGAGACCCAGTACTTC. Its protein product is CASSETPRETQYF.

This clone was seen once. CDR3 sequence: CASSFTAQGVGYTF. The CDR3 nucleotides are TGTGCCAGCAGTTTCACCGCACAAGGAGTTGGCTACACCTTC. The rearrangement links TRBV6-5 to TRBJ1-2; D call uncertain. The germline V gene encodes CDR1 MNHEY and CDR2 SVGAGI. The CDR3 runs to 14 residues. Trimming removed 4 bases at V and 7 bases at J, with 16 bases between.

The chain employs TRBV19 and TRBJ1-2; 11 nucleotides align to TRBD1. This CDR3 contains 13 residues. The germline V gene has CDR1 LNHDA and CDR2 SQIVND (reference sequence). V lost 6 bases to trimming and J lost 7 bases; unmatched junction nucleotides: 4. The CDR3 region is CASRGQGEGGYTF. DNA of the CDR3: TGTGCCAGTAGGGGACAGGGGGAGGGTGGCTACACCTTC.

The CDR3 nucleotides are TGTGCCAGCAGTTCTTTAACAGGGACCCAGCCCCAGCATTTT. Protein sequence: CASSSLTGTQPQHF. The chain combines TRBV27 with TRBJ1-5; D might be TRBD1 (6 bases). From germline, CDR1 is MNHEY and CDR2 SMNVEV (reference sequence). Between the trimmed V and J ends, which lost 4 bases and 7 bases, there was a span of 14 bases. CDR3 length equals 14 residues.

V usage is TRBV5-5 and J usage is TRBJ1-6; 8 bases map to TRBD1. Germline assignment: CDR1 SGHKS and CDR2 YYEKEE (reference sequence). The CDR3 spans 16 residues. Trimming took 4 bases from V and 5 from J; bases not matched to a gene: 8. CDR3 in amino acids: CASSTTGVINNSPLHF. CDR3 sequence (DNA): TGTGCCAGCAGCACGACAGGGGTAATCAATAATTCACCCCTCCACTTT.

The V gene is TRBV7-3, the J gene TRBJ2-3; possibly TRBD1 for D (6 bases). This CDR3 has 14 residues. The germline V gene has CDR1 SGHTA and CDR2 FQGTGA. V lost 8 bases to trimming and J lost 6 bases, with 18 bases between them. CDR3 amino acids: CASARDTFGDTQYF. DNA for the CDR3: TGTGCCAGCGCTCGGGACACCTTCGGGGATACGCAGTATTTT.